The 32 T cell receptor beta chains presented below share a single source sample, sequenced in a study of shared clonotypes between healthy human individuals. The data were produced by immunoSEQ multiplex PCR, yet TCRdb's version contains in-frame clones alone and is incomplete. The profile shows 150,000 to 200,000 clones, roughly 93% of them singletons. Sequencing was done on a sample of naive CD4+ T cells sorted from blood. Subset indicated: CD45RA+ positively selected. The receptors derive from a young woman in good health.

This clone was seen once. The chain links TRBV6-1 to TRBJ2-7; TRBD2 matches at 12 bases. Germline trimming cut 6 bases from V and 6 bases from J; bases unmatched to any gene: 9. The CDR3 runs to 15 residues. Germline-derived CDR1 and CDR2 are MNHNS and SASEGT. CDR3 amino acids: CASSRTSGKVGEQYF. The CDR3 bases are TGTGCCAGCAGCCGGACTAGCGGGAAGGTTGGCGAGCAGTACTTC.

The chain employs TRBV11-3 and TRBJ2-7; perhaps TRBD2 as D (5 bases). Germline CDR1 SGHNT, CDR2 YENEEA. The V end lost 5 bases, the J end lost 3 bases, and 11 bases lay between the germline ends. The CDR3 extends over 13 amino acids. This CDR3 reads CASSPGIFYEQYF. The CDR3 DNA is TGTGCCAGCAGCCCCGGGATCTTCTACGAGCAGTACTTC.

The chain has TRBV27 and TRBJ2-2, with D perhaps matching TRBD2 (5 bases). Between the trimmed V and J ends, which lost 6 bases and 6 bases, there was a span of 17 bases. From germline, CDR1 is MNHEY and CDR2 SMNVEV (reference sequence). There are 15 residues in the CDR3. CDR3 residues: CASRYRGLGPGELFF. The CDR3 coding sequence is TGTGCCAGCAGATACCGGGGTCTCGGACCCGGGGAGCTGTTTTTT.

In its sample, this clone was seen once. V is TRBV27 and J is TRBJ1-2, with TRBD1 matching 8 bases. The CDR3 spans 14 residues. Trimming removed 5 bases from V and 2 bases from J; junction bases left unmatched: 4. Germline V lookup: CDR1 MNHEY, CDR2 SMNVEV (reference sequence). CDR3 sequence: CASSLGQANYGYTF. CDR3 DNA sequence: TGTGCCAGCAGTCTGGGACAGGCAAACTATGGCTACACCTTC.

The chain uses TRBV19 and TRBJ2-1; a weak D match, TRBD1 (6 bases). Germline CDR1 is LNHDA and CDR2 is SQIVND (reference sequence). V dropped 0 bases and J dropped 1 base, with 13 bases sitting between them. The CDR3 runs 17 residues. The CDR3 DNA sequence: TGTGCCAGTAGTATAGACAGGGGCAAGCTTTCCTACAATGAGCAGTTCTTC. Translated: CASSIDRGKLSYNEQFF.

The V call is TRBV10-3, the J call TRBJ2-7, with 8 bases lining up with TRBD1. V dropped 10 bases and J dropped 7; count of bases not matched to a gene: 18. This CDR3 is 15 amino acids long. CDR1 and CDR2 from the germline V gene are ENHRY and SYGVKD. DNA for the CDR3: TGTGCCACCAAAATCGGTGGAACAGGGGGAGTTGAGCAGTACTTC. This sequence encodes CATKIGGTGGVEQYF.

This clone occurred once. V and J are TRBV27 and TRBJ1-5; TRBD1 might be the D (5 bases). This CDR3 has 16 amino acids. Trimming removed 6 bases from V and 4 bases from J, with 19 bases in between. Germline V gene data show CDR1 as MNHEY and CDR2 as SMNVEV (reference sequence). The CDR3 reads CASSSKGGVLNQPQHF. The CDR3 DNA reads TGTGCCAGCAGCTCTAAGGGAGGGGTTTTAAATCAGCCCCAGCATTTT.

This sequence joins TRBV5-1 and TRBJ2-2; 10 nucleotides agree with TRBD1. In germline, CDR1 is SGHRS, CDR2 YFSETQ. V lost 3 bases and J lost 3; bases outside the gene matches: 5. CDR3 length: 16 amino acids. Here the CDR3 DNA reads TGCGCCAGCAGCTCAAGACAGGGGGCGGACACCGGGGAGCTGTTTTTT. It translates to CASSSRQGADTGELFF.

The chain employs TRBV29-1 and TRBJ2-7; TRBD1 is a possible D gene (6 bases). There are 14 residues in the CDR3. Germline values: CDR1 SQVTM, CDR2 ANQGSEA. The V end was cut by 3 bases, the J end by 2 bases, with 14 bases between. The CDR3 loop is CSVELDRYPYEQYF. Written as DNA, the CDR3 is TGCAGCGTTGAGCTTGACAGGTACCCCTACGAGCAGTACTTC.

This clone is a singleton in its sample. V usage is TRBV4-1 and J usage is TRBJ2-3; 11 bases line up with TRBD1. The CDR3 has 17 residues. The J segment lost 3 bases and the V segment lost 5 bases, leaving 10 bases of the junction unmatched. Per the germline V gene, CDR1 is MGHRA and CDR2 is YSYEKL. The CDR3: CASSLSPGQGGTDTQYF. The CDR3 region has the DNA TGCGCCAGCAGCTTAAGCCCGGGACAGGGGGGGACAGATACGCAGTATTTT.

The CDR3 region has the DNA TGTGCCAGTAGCGCGTCAACAGGGAGCTCTGGAAACACCATATATTTT. Protein product: CASSASTGSSGNTIYF. This chain joins TRBV19 and TRBJ1-3; D may be TRBD1 (6 bases). The germline V gene has CDR1 LNHDA and CDR2 SQIVND (reference sequence). V was trimmed by 6 bases and J by 0 bases, leaving 15 bases between them. CDR3 length equals 16 residues.

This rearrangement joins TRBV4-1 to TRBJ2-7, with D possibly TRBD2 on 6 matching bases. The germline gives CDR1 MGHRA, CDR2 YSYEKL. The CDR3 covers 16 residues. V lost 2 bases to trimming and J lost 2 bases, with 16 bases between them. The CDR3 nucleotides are TGCGCCAGCAGCCAATGGTCCGGGACTTCAGCCTACGAGCAGTACTTC. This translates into CASSQWSGTSAYEQYF.

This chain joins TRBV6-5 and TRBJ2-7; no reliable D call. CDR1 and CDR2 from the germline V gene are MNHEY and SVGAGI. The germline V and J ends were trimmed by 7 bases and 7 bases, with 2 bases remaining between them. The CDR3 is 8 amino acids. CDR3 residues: CASKEQYF. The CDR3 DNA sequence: TGTGCCAGCAAAGAGCAGTACTTC.

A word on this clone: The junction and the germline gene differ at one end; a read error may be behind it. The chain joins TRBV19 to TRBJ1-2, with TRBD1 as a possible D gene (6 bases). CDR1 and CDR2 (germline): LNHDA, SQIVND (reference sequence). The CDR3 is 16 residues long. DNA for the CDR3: TGTGCCAGTAGTAGGGTCCGGGACACCGCTAACTATGGCTACATCTTC. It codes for CASSRVRDTANYGYIF.

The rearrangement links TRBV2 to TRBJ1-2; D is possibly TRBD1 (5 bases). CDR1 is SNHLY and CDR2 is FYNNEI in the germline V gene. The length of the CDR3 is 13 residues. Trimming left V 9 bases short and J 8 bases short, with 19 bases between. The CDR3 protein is CASNVILRDGYTF. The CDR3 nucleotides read TGTGCCAGTAACGTAATCCTCAGGGACGGCTACACCTTC.

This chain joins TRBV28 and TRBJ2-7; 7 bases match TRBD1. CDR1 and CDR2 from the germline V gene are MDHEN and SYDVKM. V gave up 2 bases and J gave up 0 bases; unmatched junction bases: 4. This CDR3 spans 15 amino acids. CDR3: CASSLPGGTSYEQYF. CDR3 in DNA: TGTGCCAGCAGTTTACCAGGGGGAACCTCCTACGAGCAGTACTTC.

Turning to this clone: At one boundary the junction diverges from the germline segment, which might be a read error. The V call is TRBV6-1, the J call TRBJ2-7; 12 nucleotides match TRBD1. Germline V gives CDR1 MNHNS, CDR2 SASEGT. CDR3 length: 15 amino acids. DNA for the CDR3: TGTGCCAGCAGCGAAGGGACAGGGGGCATTTACGAGCAGTACTTC. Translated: CASSEGTGGIYEQYF.

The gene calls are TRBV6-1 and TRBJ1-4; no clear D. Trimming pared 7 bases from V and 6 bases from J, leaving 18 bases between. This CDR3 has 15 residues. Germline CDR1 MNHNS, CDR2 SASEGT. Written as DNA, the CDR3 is TGTGCCAGCACCCAAACCCCCGAACTTTATGAAAAACTGTTTTTT. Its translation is CASTQTPELYEKLFF.

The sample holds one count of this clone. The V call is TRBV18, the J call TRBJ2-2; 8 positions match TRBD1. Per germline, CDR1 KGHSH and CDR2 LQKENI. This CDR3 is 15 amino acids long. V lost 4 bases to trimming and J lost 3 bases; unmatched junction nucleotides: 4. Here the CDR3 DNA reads TGTGCCAGCTCACTTTTACAGGGGGACACCGGGGAGCTGTTTTTT. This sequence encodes CASSLLQGDTGELFF.

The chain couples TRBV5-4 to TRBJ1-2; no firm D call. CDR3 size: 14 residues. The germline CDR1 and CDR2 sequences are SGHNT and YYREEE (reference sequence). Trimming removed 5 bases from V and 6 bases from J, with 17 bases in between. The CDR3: CASSSDGRWNGYTF. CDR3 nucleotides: TGTGCCAGCAGTTCTGATGGGAGGTGGAATGGCTACACCTTC.

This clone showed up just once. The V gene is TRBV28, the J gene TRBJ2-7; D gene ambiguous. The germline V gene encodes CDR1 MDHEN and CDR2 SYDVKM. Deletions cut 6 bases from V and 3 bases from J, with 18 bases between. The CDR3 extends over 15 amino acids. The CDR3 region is CASSPVVAKNYEQYF. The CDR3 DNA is TGTGCCAGCAGCCCCGTGGTGGCGAAAAACTACGAGCAGTACTTC.

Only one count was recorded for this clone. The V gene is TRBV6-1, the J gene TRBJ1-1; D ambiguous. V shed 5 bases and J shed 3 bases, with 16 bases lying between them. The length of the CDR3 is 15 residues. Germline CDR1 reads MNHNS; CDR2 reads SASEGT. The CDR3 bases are TGTGCCAGCAGTTCGCGTAAAGGATCGGACACTGAAGCTTTCTTT. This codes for CASSSRKGSDTEAFF.

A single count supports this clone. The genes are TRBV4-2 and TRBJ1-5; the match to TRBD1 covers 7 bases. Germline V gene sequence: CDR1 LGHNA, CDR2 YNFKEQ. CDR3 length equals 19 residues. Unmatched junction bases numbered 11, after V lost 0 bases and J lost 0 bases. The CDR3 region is CASSQDGLGQVYSNQPQHF. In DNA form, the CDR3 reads TGTGCCAGCAGCCAAGATGGCCTCGGACAGGTTTATAGCAATCAGCCCCAGCATTTT.

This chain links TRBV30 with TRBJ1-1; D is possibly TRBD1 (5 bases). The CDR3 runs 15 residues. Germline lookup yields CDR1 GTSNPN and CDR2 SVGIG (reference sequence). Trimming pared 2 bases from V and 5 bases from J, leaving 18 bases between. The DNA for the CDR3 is TGTGCCTGGAGTTGGACTGTCGGGGGTTGGACTGAAGCTTTCTTT. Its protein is CAWSWTVGGWTEAFF.

The CDR3 region has the DNA TGTGCCAGCATCCAGGAGGGTGGCTACACCTTC. As protein: CASIQEGGYTF. This chain joins TRBV28 and TRBJ1-2; unclear D gene. The CDR3 runs 11 residues. The germline CDR1 and CDR2 sequences are MDHEN and SYDVKM. The V end was cut by 7 bases, the J end by 7 bases, with 10 bases between.

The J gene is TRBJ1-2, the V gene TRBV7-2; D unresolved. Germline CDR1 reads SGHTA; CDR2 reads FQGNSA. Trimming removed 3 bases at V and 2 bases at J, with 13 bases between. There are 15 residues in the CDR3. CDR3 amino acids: CASSLGSFLNYGYTF. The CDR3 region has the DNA TGTGCCAGCAGCTTGGGCAGTTTCTTAAACTATGGCTACACCTTC.

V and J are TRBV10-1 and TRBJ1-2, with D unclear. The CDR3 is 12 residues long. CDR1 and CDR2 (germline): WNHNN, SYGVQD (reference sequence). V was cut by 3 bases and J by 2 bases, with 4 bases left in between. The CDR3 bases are TGCGCCAGCAGTGATGCGAACTATGGCTACACCTTC. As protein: CASSDANYGYTF.

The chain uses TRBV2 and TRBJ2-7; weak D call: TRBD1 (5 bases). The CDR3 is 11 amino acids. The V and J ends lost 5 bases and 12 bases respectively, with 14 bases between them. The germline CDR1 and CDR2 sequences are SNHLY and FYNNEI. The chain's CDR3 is CASSRQFDGYF. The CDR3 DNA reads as TGTGCCAGCAGTCGACAGTTTGATGGGTACTTC.

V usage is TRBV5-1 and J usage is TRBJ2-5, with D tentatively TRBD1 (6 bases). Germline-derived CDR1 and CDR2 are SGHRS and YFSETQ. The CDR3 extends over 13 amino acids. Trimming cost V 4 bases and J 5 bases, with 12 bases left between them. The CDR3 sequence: CASSEQGPETQYF. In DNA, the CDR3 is TGCGCCAGCAGCGAACAGGGACCGGAGACCCAGTACTTC.

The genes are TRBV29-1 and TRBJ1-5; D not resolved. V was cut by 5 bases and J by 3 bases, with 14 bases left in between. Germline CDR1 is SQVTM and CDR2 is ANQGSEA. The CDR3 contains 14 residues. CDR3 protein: CSVRGERANQPQHF. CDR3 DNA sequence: TGCAGCGTTCGAGGTGAAAGGGCCAATCAGCCCCAGCATTTT. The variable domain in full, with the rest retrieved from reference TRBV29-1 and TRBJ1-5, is SAVISQKPSRDICQRGTSLTIQCQVDSQVTMMFWYRQQPGQSLTLIATANQGSEATYESGFVIDKFPISRPNLTFSTLTVSNMSPEDSSIYLCSVRGERANQPQHFGDGTRLSIL.

The DNA for the CDR3 is TGCGCCAGCAGCTTGACAGGCGATAGCAATCAGCCCCAGCATTTT. Its translation is CASSLTGDSNQPQHF. The chain is built from TRBV5-1 and TRBJ1-5, with a tentative D call TRBD1 (5 bases). CDR3 size: 15 residues. Trimming removed 1 base from V and 0 bases from J, with 8 bases in between. Germline loops: CDR1 SGHRS, CDR2 YFSETQ.

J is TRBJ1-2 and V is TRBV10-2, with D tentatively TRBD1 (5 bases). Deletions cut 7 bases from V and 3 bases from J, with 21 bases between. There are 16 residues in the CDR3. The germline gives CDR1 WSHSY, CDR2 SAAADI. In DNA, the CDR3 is TGCGCCAGCAACGGGGACTGGACGAACGGAGACTATGGCTACACCTTC. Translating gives CASNGDWTNGDYGYTF.